The present T cell receptor beta chain was sequenced within a study of T cells in Graves' hyperthyroidism and ophthalmopathy. Participants, patients aged 18 to 65, had newly diagnosed hyperthyroidism with a duration under 2 months. Used for diagnoses were clinical symptoms, serum thyroxine and TRAb, thyroid ultrasound and orbital computed tomography. Any symptoms of ophthalmopathy came after the first hyperthyroidism diagnosis, from which the blood sample dates. This sample holds PBMCs from 8 to 10 ml fresh peripheral blood. Amplification of TCR beta CDR3 regions used RNA as the template. Researchers ran a first-round RT-PCR on the TCR CDR3 using the HTBI primer set. MiXCR, applied by TCRdb to the multiplex PCR reads, yields one record per CDR3 protein. In the table there are hundreds of thousands of distinct CDR3 sequences, 14% of which are singletons. This clonotype has at least ten counts. The TCR comes from a woman in her 30s with Graves' hyperthyroidism that later progressed to Graves' ophthalmopathy. Input material: blood.

This CDR3 is CASSQDSGGTPEAFF. The CDR3 DNA is TGTGCCAGCAGCCAAGATAGCGGGGGGACCCCTGAAGCTTTCTTT. V usage is TRBV14 and J usage is TRBJ1-1; maybe TRBD1 (5 bases). V was clipped by 0 bases and J by 6 bases, with 14 bases between them. This CDR3 has 15 residues. CDR1 and CDR2 (germline): SGHDN, FVKESK.